This T cell receptor beta chain stems from a study of T cell repertoires in cytomegalovirus infection (dated by TCRdb to between 2017 and 2020). Looking at the study overall: Alongside well-studied HLA-B-restricted epitopes, the peptide stimulations were aimed at recently identified HLA-C-restricted CMV epitopes, whose presentation resists viral immunomodulation. Donor HLA type was relevant to the analysis, as public TCR beta signatures indicated carriage of CMV infection together with the matching HLA type.

Sequencing was performed on an Illumina HiSeq 1500. In-frame beta chains were kept once TCRdb had trimmed the public reads at Q25 with fastp and called clones with MiXCR. Identical CDR3 proteins give one entry, which carries the most common genes and DNA. For this sample the table gives just over 450,000 distinct CDR3 sequences, of which approximately 42% were detected only once. The top ten constitute about 45% of the sample. Sample treatment or condition, as interpreted from the label and publication: in vitro stimulation with specific CMV peptide epitopes to enrich CMV-specific T cells. Points the paper makes about the study in general: The ex vivo response was dominated by HLA-C-restricted CMV-specific TCR beta clonotypes, and the single most frequent clonotype in two of eight donors was supplied by these HLA-C-restricted clonotypes. In both this cohort and an independent cohort of 352 donors, the cumulative frequency of public TCR beta family members distinguished carriers of CMV infection plus the relevant HLA type.

The CDR3 has 15 amino acids, counting the end cysteine and phenylalanine. Of all the DNA, just the CDR3 is kept, 45 bases in frame from base 1. At the junction V is shortened by 2 bases and J by 8 bases; bases outside the gene matches: 4. CDR1 and CDR2, per the germline V gene, are SNHLY and FYNNEI. This clonotype was seen a few times. Its binding antigen is unknown. Base quality data are lacking; no much larger clone is found one base away. This TCR was recovered from a human donor in good health (CMV status not recorded). Some clones in this sample may be carry-over from other donors' samples. The receptor chain draws on TRBV2 and TRBJ2-1, with TRBD2 matching 12 junction bases. The sequencing used cultured PBMCs, collected from culture after CMV antigen stimulation. The DNA sequence is as follows: TGTGCCAGCAGTGAACTAGCGGGGGGGCCCGATGAGCAGTTCTTC. It is translated as CASSELAGGPDEQFF. The entire variable domain, with the stretches around the CDR3 drawn from the reference TRBV2 and TRBJ2-1 proteins, is EPEVTQTPSHQVTQMGQEVILRCVPISNHLYFYWYRQILGQKVEFLVSFYNNEISEKSEIFDDQFSVERPDGSNFTLKIRSTKLEDSAMYFCASSELAGGPDEQFFGPGTRLTVL.